The following is a TCR beta chain sequence with its context. After removal of 5 bases from V and 7 bases from J, the junction contained 10 bases not matched to a gene. CDR1 is SGHRS and CDR2 is YFSETQ in the germline V gene. The length of the CDR3 is 14 residues. The sample belongs to a study of blood T cell repertoires in COVID-19. In the study overall: The origin of the acute and convalescent COVID-19 samples was the United States, Italy and Spain. T cells, B-cell-depleted T cells, or PBMCs provided the cDNA or gDNA that served as material.

Original processing methods: Estimates of nucleated cell counts were drawn from the amplification of reference gene primers. Libraries were prepared by immunoSEQ multiplex PCR; TCRdb keeps only in-frame clonotypes and omits some of them. D and trimming come from the DNA, and the V and J calls and clone size come from that table. The sample lists roughly 80,000 clones, 82% occurring once. Source material: peripheral blood. This sequence originates from a human donor in a cohort sampled during active COVID-19. This chain links TRBV5-1 with TRBJ2-3; 7 bases match TRBD1. This CDR3 is CASSEGAFIYTQYF. CDR3 nucleotide sequence: TGCGCCAGCAGTGAGGGGGCCTTCATCTATACGCAGTATTTT.